This TCR beta chain was sequenced in a study of beta chain features in type 1 diabetes. Study-wide points: Shortening that was moderate but significant affected the TCRB CDR3s of Type 1 diabetes patients in all four CD4+ subsets.

The authors reverse transcribed all of the isolated RNA, so sequencing captured expressed TCRB transcripts. Profiling relied on immunoSEQ multiplex PCR, and the TCRdb table lists in-frame clones only, not all of them. The data contain around 180,000 clones, about 8% of them singletons. Sorting of CD4+ naive, central memory, regulatory and stem cell-like memory cells was performed via CD45RO/CCR7/CD25/CD127/CD95/CD27. Comment on this clone: As yet, its antigen is unknown.

Germline lookup yields CDR1 SGHAT and CDR2 FQDESV (reference sequence). This CDR3 has 13 amino acids. With 4 bases removed from V and 5 bases from J, the gap between germline ends came to 9 bases. This receptor was identified in a woman aged 40 to 49 with type 1 diabetes. The source material was central memory CD4+ T cells from blood. The genes are TRBV11-1 and TRBJ2-1; TRBD2 might be the D (5 bases). CDR3 coding DNA: TGTGCCAGCAGCTCGTCCGGGAACAATGAGCAGTTCTTC. This translates into CASSSSGNNEQFF.